Listed below are T cell receptor beta chains from one sample, sequenced in a study of OX40 agonist ivuxolimab in advanced cancers. The method was immunoSEQ multiplex PCR; TCRdb's version includes in-frame clones alone and lacks a portion of them. The sample has about 30,000 clones, roughly 92% seen once. The sequenced sample was CD4+ or CD8+ T cells sorted from blood, obtained in a trial of the OX40 agonist ivuxolimab. The receptors stem from an adult with an advanced solid tumor such as melanoma, head and neck, liver or kidney cancer. Each CDR3 is given with its conserved first and last residue. D genes are given only for firm matches. A clone size is listed for some rows: how often the clone was seen (once, few, many), or a class if it is expanded.

V: TRBV5-5
D: NA
size: NA
J: TRBJ2-1
CDR3: CASSLSSEQFF
DNA: TGTGCCAGCAGCCTAAGTAGTGAGCAGTTCTTC

V: TRBV27
D: TRBD2
size: NA
J: TRBJ2-7
CDR3: CASTQGAGALYEQYF
DNA: TGTGCCAGCACTCAAGGGGCGGGAGCACTCTACGAGCAGTACTTC

V: TRBV13
D: NA
size: NA
J: TRBJ2-1
CDR3: CASSRFGGNEQFF
DNA: TGTGCCAGCAGCCGTTTCGGGGGCAATGAGCAGTTCTTC

V: TRBV9
D: TRBD2
size: NA
J: TRBJ2-7
CDR3: CASSLTSGDYEQYF
DNA: TGTGCCAGCAGCTTAACTAGCGGGGACTACGAGCAGTACTTC

V: TRBV7-9
D: NA
size: NA
J: TRBJ1-1
CDR3: CASSLGSAGATEAFF
DNA: TGTGCCAGCAGCTTAGGTTCCGCGGGAGCCACTGAAGCTTTCTTT

V: TRBV7-6
D: NA
size: NA
J: TRBJ2-5
CDR3: CASSPHPGEGVQETQYF
DNA: TGTGCCAGCAGCCCCCACCCGGGGGAAGGGGTCCAAGAGACCCAGTACTTC

V: TRBV11-2
D: NA
size: NA
J: TRBJ2-3
CDR3: CASYTDTQYF
DNA: TGTGCCAGTTACACAGATACGCAGTATTTT

V: TRBV7-6
D: TRBD1
size: NA
J: TRBJ2-1
CDR3: CASRQTGGINEQFF
DNA: TGTGCCAGCAGACAAACAGGGGGGATCAATGAGCAGTTCTTC

V: TRBV11-2
D: TRBD2
size: NA
J: TRBJ2-1
CDR3: CASSKTGGEQFF
DNA: TGTGCCAGCAGCAAAACGGGAGGCGAGCAGTTCTTC

V: TRBV5-1
D: NA
size: NA
J: TRBJ2-7
CDR3: CASSPIGTSYEQYF
DNA: TGCGCCAGCAGCCCCATCGGGACCTCCTACGAGCAGTACTTC

V: TRBV27
D: NA
size: NA
J: TRBJ2-5
CDR3: CASRSTGSQYF
DNA: TGTGCCAGCAGAAGCACAGGGAGCCAGTACTTC

V: TRBV29-1
D: TRBD2
size: NA
J: TRBJ2-1
CDR3: CSVHPGTSLNEQFF
DNA: TGCAGCGTTCACCCCGGGACTAGTCTCAATGAGCAGTTCTTC

V: TRBV7-8
D: NA
size: NA
J: TRBJ1-3
CDR3: CASSWRGAGNTIYF
DNA: TGTGCCAGCAGCTGGCGAGGGGCGGGAAACACCATATATTTT

V: TRBV28
D: NA
size: NA
J: TRBJ1-5
CDR3: CASTPPRAQYSNQPQHF
DNA: TGTGCCAGCACACCACCCAGGGCCCAATATAGCAATCAGCCCCAGCATTTT

V: TRBV23-1
D: NA
size: NA
J: TRBJ2-1
CDR3: CASSQLILNNEQFF
DNA: TGCGCCAGCAGTCAACTCATCTTAAACAATGAGCAGTTCTTC

V: TRBV30
D: NA
size: NA
J: TRBJ1-1
CDR3: CAWWGAAMTTEAFF
DNA: TGTGCCTGGTGGGGTGCCGCGATGACCACTGAAGCTTTCTTT

V: TRBV4-2
D: TRBD1
size: NA
J: TRBJ2-3
CDR3: CASSQGARQGAIDTQYF
DNA: TGTGCCAGCAGCCAAGGTGCGAGACAGGGGGCGATAGATACGCAGTATTTT

V: TRBV2
D: NA
size: NA
J: TRBJ1-1
CDR3: CASSDPAGMNTEAFF
DNA: TGTGCCAGCAGTGACCCGGCAGGAATGAACACTGAAGCTTTCTTT

V: TRBV2
D: NA
size: NA
J: TRBJ2-7
CDR3: CASSDLGNTNYEQYF
DNA: TGTGCCAGCAGCGACTTGGGCAATACGAACTACGAGCAGTACTTC

V: TRBV5-1
D: NA
size: once
J: TRBJ2-3
CDR3: CASSFLFRGADTQYF
DNA: TGCGCCAGCAGCTTCTTGTTCAGGGGCGCAGATACGCAGTATTTT

V: TRBV28
D: NA
size: NA
J: TRBJ2-5
CDR3: CASSPHLQELGETQYF
DNA: TGTGCCAGCAGTCCGCACCTTCAAGAATTAGGTGAGACCCAGTACTTC

V: TRBV11-2
D: NA
size: NA
J: TRBJ1-1
CDR3: CASSARGTEAFF
DNA: TGTGCCAGCAGCGCCAGGGGCACTGAAGCTTTCTTT

V: TRBV6-5
D: NA
size: NA
J: TRBJ1-5
CDR3: CASSLTLDQPQHF
DNA: TGTGCCAGCAGTTTGACACTGGACCAGCCCCAGCATTTT

V: TRBV7-2
D: NA
size: NA
J: TRBJ2-7
CDR3: CASSLGLSYEQYF
DNA: TGTGCCAGCAGTCTTGGCCTATCCTACGAGCAGTACTTC